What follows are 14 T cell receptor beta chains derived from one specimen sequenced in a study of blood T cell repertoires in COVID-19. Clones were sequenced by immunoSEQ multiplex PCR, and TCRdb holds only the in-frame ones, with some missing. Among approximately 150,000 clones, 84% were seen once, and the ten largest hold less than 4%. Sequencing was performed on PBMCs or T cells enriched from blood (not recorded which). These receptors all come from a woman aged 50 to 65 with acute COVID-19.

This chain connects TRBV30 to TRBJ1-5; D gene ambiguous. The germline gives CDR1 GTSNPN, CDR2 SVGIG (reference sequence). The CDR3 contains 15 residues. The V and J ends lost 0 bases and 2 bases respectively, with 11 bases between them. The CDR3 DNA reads TGTGCCTGGAGTGTTGGAGTTTGGGGCAATCAGCCCCAGCATTTT. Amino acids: CAWSVGVWGNQPQHF.

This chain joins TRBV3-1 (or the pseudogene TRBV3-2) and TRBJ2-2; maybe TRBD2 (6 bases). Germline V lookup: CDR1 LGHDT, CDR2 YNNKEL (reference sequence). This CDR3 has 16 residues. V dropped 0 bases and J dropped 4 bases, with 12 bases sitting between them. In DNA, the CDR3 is TGTGCCAGCAGCCAAGAGGGGGGAGCTGCCACCGGGGAGCTGTTTTTT. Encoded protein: CASSQEGGAATGELFF.

The CDR3 coding sequence is TGTGCCAGCAGCTTAGCTGGGACAGGGTCTGTCTATGGCTACACCTTC. Its protein is CASSLAGTGSVYGYTF. V usage is TRBV7-9 and J usage is TRBJ1-2; 9 bases are a match to TRBD1. Germline lookup yields CDR1 SEHNR and CDR2 FQNEAQ (reference sequence). The CDR3 has 16 residues. V was pared by 0 bases and J by 4 bases, with 6 bases of the junction left unmatched.

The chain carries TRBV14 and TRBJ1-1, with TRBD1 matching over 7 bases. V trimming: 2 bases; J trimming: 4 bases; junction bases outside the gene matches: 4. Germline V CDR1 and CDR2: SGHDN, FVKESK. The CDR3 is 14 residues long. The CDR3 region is CASSQRTGFTEAFF. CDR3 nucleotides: TGTGCCAGCAGCCAAAGGACAGGTTTCACTGAAGCTTTCTTT.

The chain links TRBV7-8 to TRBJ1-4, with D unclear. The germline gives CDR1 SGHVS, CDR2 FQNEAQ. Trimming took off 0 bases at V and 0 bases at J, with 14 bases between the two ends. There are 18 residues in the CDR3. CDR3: CASSLATPAISTNEKLFF. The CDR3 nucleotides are TGTGCCAGCAGCTTAGCGACACCAGCTATATCAACTAATGAAAAACTGTTTTTT.

CDR3: CASTRDTGRFTEAFF. The CDR3 DNA sequence: TGTGCCAGCACTAGAGATACAGGGCGCTTCACTGAAGCTTTCTTT. The rearrangement uses TRBV6-5 and TRBJ1-1; the D gene is possibly TRBD1 (6 bases). Germline CDR1 MNHEY, CDR2 SVGAGI. Trimming left V 7 bases short and J 4 bases short, with 19 bases between. The CDR3 runs to 15 residues.

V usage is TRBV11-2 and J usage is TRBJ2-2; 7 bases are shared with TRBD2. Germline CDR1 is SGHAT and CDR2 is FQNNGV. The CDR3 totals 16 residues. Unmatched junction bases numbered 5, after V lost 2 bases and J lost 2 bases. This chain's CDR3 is CASSLRGRVNTGELFF. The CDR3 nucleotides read TGTGCCAGCAGCTTAAGAGGGAGGGTCAACACCGGGGAGCTGTTTTTT.

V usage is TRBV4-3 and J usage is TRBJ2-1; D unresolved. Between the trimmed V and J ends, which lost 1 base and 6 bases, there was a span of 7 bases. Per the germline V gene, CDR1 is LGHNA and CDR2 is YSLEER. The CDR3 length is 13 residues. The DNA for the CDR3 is TGCGCCAGCAGCCAAGGTATCAGCAATGAGCAGTTCTTC. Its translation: CASSQGISNEQFF.

The CDR3 loop is CASSGRTSGKYNNEQFF. The CDR3 bases are TGTGCCAGCAGTGGGAGGACTAGCGGGAAGTATAACAATGAGCAGTTCTTC. The chain recombines TRBV6-1 with TRBJ2-1; 12 bases align to TRBD2. This CDR3 is built from 17 residues. V was clipped by 4 bases and J by 5 bases; unmatched bases: 9. Germline CDR1 and CDR2: MNHNS and SASEGT.

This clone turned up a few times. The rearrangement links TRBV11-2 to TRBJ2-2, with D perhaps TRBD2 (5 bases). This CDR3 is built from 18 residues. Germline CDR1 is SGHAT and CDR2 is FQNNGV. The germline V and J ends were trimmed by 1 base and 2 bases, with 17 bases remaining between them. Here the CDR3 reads CASSLVASSGGNTGELFF. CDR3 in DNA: TGTGCCAGCAGCTTAGTAGCTTCGAGCGGAGGAAACACCGGGGAGCTGTTTTTT. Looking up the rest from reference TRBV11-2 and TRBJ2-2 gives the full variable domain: EAGVAQSPRYKIIEKRQSVAFWCNPISGHATLYWYQQILGQGPKLLIQFQNNGVVDDSQLPKDRFSAERLKGVDSTLKIQPAKLEDSAVYLCASSLVASSGGNTGELFFGEGSRLTVL.

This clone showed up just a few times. CDR3 nucleotide sequence: TGCAGCGTGGGGTACAGGGGGACGGGGTCTGAAGCTTTCTTT. Its protein is CSVGYRGTGSEAFF. The V call is TRBV29-1, the J call TRBJ1-1; 8 nucleotides line up with TRBD1. The germline CDR1 and CDR2 sequences are SQVTM and ANQGSEA. The trim removed 6 bases at V and 6 bases at J, leaving 12 bases unmatched. The CDR3 sequence is 14 residues long.

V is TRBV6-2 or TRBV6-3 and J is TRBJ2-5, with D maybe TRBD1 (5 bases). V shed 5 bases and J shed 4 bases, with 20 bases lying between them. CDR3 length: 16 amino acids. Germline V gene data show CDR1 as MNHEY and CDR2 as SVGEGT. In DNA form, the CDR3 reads TGTGCCAGCAGTCACACCTGGCAGGGTGGTAGAGAGACCCAGTACTTC. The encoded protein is CASSHTWQGGRETQYF.

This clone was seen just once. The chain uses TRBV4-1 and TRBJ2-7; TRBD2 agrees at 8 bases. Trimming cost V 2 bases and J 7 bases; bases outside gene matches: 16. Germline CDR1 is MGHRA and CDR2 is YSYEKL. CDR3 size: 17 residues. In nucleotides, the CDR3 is TGCGCCAGCAGCCAACCCCCGACATCGGGAGGGCCGGGGGAGCAGTACTTC. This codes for CASSQPPTSGGPGEQYF.

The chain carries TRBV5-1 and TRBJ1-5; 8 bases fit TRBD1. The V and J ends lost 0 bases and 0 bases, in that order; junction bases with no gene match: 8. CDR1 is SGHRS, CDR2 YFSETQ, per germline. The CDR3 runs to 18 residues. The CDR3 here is CASSLGPQGAYSNQPQHF. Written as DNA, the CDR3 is TGCGCCAGCAGCTTGGGTCCTCAGGGGGCATATAGCAATCAGCCCCAGCATTTT. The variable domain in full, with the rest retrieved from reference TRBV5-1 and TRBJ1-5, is KAGVTQTPRYLIKTRGQQVTLSCSPISGHRSVSWYQQTPGQGLQFLFEYFSETQRNKGNFPGRFSGRQFSNSRSEMNVSTLELGDSALYLCASSLGPQGAYSNQPQHFGDGTRLSIL.